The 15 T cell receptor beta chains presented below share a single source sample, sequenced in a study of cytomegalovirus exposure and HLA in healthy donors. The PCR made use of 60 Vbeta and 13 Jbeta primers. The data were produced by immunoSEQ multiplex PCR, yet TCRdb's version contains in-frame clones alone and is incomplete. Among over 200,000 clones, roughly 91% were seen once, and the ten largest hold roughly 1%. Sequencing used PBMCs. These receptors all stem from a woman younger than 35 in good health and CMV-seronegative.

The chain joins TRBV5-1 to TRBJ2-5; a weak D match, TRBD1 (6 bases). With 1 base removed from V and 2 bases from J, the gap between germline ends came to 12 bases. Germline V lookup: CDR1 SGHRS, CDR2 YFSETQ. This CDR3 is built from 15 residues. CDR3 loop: CASSLIPQGQETQYF. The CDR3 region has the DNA TGCGCCAGCAGCTTGATACCACAGGGACAAGAGACCCAGTACTTC.

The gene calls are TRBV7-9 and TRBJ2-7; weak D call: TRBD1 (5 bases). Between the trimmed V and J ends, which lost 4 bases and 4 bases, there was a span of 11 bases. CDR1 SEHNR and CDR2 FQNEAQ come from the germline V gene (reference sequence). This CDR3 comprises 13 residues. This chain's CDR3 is CASSSKTEYEQYF. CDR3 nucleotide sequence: TGTGCCAGCAGCTCGAAGACAGAGTACGAGCAGTACTTC.

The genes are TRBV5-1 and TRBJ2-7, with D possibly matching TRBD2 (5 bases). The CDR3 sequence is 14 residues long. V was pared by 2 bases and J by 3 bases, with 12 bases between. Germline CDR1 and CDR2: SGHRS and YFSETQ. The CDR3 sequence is CASSLNGLDYEQYF. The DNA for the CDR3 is TGCGCCAGCAGCTTAAACGGACTGGACTACGAGCAGTACTTC.

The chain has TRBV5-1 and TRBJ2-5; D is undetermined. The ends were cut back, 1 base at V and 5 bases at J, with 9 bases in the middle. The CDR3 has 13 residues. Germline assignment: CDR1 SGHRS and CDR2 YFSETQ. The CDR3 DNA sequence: TGCGCCAGCAGCTTGACGGTTCCCGAGACCCAGTACTTC. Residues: CASSLTVPETQYF.

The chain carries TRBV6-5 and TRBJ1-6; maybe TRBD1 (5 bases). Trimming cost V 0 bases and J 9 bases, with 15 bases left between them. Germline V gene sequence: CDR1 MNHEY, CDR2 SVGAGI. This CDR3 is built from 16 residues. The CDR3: CASSYSIRGFRSPLHF. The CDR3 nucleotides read TGTGCCAGCAGTTACTCGATCCGGGGGTTTCGTTCACCCCTCCACTTT.

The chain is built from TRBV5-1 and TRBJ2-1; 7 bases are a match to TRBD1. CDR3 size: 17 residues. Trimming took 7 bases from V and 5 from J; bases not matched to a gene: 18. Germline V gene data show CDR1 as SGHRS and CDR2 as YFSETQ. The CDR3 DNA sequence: TGCGCCAGCGCCAGGGGGTTCTCGAGTGCGTCCGACAATGAGCAGTTCTTC. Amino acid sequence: CASARGFSSASDNEQFF.

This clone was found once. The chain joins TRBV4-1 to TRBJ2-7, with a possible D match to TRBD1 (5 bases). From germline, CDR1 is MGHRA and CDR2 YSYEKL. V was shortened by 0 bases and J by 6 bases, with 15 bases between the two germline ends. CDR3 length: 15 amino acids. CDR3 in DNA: TGCGCCAGCAGCCAAGATCTTGGGGCGGCGGTCGAGCAGTACTTC. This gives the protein CASSQDLGAAVEQYF.

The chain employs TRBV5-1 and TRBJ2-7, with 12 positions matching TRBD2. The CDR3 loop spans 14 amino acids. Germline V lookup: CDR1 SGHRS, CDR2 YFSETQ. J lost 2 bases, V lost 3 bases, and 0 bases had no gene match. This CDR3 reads CASSSSGRAYEQYF. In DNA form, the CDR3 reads TGCGCCAGCAGCTCTAGCGGGAGGGCCTACGAGCAGTACTTC.

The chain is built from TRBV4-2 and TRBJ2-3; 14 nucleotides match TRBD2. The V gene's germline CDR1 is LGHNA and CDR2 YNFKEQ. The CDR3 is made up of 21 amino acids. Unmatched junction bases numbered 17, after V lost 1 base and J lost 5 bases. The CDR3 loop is CASSQVSFSAGLAGVVDTQYF. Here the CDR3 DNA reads TGTGCCAGCAGCCAAGTTTCATTTAGTGCGGGACTAGCGGGAGTGGTAGATACGCAGTATTTT.

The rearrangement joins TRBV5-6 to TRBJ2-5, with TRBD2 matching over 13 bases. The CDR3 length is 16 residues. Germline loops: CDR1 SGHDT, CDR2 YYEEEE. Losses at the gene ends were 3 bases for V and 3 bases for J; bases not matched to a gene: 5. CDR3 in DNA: TGTGCCAGCAGCTCGGTGGGACTAGCGGGAAAAGAGACCCAGTACTTC. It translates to CASSSVGLAGKETQYF.

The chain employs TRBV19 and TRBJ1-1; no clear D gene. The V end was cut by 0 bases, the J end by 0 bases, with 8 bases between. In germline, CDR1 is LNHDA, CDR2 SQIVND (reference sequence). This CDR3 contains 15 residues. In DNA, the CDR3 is TGTGCCAGTAGTATAGATAACCACATGAACACTGAAGCTTTCTTT. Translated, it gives CASSIDNHMNTEAFF.

CDR3 protein: CASSFWGVNTEAFF. The CDR3 DNA follows: TGTGCCAGCAGTTTTTGGGGGGTGAACACTGAAGCTTTCTTT. This chain connects TRBV2 to TRBJ1-1; D might be TRBD1 (5 bases). V lost 5 bases, J lost 0 bases, and 10 bases lay in between. The CDR3 covers 14 residues. Germline lookup yields CDR1 SNHLY and CDR2 FYNNEI.

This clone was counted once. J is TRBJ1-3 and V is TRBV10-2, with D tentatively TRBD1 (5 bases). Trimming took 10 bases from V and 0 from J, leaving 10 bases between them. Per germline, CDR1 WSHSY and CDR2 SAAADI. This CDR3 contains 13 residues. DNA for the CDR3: TGCGCCAACGGGGGGGGCTCTGGAAACACCATATATTTT. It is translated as CANGGGSGNTIYF.

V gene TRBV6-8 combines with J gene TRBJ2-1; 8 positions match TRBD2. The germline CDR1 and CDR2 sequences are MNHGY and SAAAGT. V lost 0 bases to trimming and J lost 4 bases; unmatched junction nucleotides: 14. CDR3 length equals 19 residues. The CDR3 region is CASSYSMSGSDNVYNEQFF. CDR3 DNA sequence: TGTGCCAGCAGTTACTCGATGAGCGGGAGCGATAACGTTTACAATGAGCAGTTCTTC.

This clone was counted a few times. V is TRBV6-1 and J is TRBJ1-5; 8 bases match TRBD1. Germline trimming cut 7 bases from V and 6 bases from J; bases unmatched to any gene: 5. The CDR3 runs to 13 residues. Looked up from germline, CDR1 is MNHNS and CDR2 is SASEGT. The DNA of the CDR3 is TGTGCCAGCACCTCGACAGGGGTTCAGCCCCAGCATTTT. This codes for CASTSTGVQPQHF.